Each of the 9 T cell receptor beta chains below was sequenced from the same sample in a study of blood T cell repertoires in COVID-19. Assay: immunoSEQ multiplex PCR; the TCRdb copy retains only in-frame clones and omits some. The table includes 250,000 to 300,000 clones, 89% detected once. Sequenced material: PBMCs or T cells enriched from blood (not recorded which). These receptor sequences come from a woman aged 40-49 years who had recovered from COVID-19.

This sequence joins TRBV7-8 and TRBJ2-5; 10 bases map to TRBD2. From germline, CDR1 is SGHVS and CDR2 FQNEAQ. V dropped 0 bases and J dropped 5; count of bases not matched to a gene: 9. This CDR3 is 17 amino acids long. The CDR3 nucleotides are TGTGCCAGCAGCTTAGCTGGGTCTAGCGGGAGTTGGGAGACCCAGTACTTC. Translation gives CASSLAGSSGSWETQYF.

The chain employs TRBV5-5 and TRBJ1-6; D might be TRBD1 (5 bases). Germline assignment: CDR1 SGHKS and CDR2 YYEKEE (reference sequence). V was trimmed by 1 base and J by 0 bases, leaving 14 bases between them. The CDR3 loop spans 18 amino acids. The CDR3 is CASSLRDSLSSYNSPLHF. CDR3 bases: TGTGCCAGCAGCTTGAGGGACTCCCTGAGCTCCTATAATTCACCCCTCCACTTT.

This chain links TRBV6-4 with TRBJ2-3; 8 positions agree with TRBD2. CDR1 and CDR2 (germline): MRHNA, SNTAGT. Trimming at V came to 0 bases and at J to 5 bases, leaving 10 bases not matched to a gene. CDR3 length: 17 amino acids. Written as DNA, the CDR3 is TGTGCCAGCAGTGACTCCTCGGGTAGCGGGGATGTAGATACGCAGTATTTT. Its protein product is CASSDSSGSGDVDTQYF.

The rearrangement joins TRBV12-3 or TRBV12-4 to TRBJ2-1; D is perhaps TRBD2 (6 bases). V gave up 5 bases and J gave up 7 bases, with 9 bases separating them. The CDR3 covers 12 residues. The CDR3 coding sequence is TGTGCCAGCAGTCCCGGGACTAATGAGCAGTTCTTC. Translating gives CASSPGTNEQFF.

The chain employs TRBV9 and TRBJ2-7; no clear D. V was pared by 4 bases and J by 3 bases, with 14 bases between. From germline, CDR1 is SGDLS and CDR2 YYNGEE. The CDR3 has 14 amino acids. The CDR3 protein is CASSPTPSVYEQYF. The CDR3 region has the DNA TGTGCCAGCAGCCCAACGCCTAGTGTCTACGAGCAGTACTTC.

The gene calls are TRBV19 and TRBJ2-7, with 7 nucleotides matching TRBD2. With 6 bases clipped from V and 0 bases from J, the junction kept 2 bases outside the gene matches. The germline gives CDR1 LNHDA, CDR2 SQIVND (reference sequence). The CDR3 sequence is 13 residues long. CDR3 amino acids: CASRGGGSYEQYF. DNA for the CDR3: TGTGCCAGTAGGGGCGGGGGCTCCTACGAGCAGTACTTC. The full variable domain, with the rest looked up from reference TRBV19 and TRBJ2-7, is DGGITQSPKYLFRKEGQNVTLSCEQNLNHDAMYWYRQDPGQGLRLIYYSQIVNDFQKGDIAEGYSVSREKKESFPLTVTSAQKNPTAFYLCASRGGGSYEQYFGPGTRLTVT.

The chain links TRBV5-1 to TRBJ1-4; weak D call: TRBD1 (5 bases). V lost 6 bases and J 0 bases, leaving 12 bases between the germline ends. Germline V gene sequence: CDR1 SGHRS, CDR2 YFSETQ. The CDR3 loop spans 15 amino acids. The CDR3 bases are TGCGCCAGCACCCTTACGGGGGCAACTAATGAAAAACTGTTTTTT. This encodes CASTLTGATNEKLFF. Looking up the rest from reference TRBV5-1 and TRBJ1-4 gives the full variable domain: KAGVTQTPRYLIKTRGQQVTLSCSPISGHRSVSWYQQTPGQGLQFLFEYFSETQRNKGNFPGRFSGRQFSNSRSEMNVSTLELGDSALYLCASTLTGATNEKLFFGSGTQLSVL.

CDR3 residues: CATSRDIAGSGYGYTF. The CDR3 region has the DNA TGTGCCACCAGCAGAGATATCGCGGGCTCGGGCTATGGCTACACCTTC. This chain links TRBV15 with TRBJ1-2; D is uncertain. Germline CDR1 LNHNV, CDR2 YYDKDF (reference sequence). CDR3 length: 16 residues. The germline V and J ends were trimmed by 0 bases and 4 bases, with 15 bases remaining between them.

The chain recombines TRBV5-1 with TRBJ1-1; 10 bases are shared with TRBD1. Germline CDR1 SGHRS, CDR2 YFSETQ. This CDR3 spans 13 amino acids. With V trimmed by 3 bases and J by 4 bases, 0 bases remained unmatched. The CDR3 is CASSWDRGTEAFF. The DNA of the CDR3 is TGCGCCAGCAGCTGGGACAGGGGCACTGAAGCTTTCTTT.